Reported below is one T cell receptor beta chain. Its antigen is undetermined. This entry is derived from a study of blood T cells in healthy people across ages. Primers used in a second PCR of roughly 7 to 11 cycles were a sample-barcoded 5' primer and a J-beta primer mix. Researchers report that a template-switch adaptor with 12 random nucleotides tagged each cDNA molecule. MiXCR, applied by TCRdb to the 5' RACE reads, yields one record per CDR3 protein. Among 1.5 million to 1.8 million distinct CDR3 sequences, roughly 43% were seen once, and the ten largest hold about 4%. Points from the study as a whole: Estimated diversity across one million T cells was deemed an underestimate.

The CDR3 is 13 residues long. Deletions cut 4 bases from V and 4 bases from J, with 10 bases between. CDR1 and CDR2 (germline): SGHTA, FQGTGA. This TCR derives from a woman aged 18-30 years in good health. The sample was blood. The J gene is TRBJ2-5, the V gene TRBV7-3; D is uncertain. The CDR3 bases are TGTGCCAGCAGCTCCCAGACGGGAGAGACCCAGTACTTC. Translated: CASSSQTGETQYF.